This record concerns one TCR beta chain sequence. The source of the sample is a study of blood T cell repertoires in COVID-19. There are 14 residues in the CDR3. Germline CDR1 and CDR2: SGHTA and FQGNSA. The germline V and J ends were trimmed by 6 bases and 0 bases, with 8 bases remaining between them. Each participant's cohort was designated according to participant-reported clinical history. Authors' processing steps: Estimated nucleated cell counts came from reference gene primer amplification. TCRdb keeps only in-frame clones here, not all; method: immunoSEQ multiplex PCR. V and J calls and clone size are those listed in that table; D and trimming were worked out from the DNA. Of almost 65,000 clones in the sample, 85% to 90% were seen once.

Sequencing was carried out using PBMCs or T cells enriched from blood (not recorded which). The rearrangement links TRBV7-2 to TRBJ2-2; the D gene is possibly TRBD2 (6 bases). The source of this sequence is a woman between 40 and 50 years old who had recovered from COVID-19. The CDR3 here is CASRGGANTGELFF. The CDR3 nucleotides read TGTGCCAGCAGAGGCGGGGCGAACACCGGGGAGCTGTTTTTT.